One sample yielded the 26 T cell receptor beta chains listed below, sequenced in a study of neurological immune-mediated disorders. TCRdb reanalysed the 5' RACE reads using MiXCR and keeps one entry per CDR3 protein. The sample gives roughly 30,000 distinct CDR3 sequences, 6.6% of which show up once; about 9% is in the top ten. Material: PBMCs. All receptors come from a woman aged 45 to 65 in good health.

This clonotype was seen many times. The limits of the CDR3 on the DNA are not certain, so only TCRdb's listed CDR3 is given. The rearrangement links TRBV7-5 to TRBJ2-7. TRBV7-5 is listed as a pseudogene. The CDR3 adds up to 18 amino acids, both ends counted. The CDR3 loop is CISVPEAGSTQSSYEQYF.

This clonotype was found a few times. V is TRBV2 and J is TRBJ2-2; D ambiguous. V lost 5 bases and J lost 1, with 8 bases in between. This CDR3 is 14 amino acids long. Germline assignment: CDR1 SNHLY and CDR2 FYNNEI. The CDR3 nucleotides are TGTGCCAGCAGTTACCAGAAGAACACCGGGGAGCTGTTTTTT. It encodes CASSYQKNTGELFF.

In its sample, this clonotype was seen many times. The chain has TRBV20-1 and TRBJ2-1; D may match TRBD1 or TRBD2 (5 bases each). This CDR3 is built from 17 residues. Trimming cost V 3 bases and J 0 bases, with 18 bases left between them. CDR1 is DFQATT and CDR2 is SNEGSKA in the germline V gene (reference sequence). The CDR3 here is CSASSAWAGSSYNEQFF. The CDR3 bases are TGCAGTGCTAGCTCCGCATGGGCAGGGAGCTCCTACAATGAGCAGTTCTTC.

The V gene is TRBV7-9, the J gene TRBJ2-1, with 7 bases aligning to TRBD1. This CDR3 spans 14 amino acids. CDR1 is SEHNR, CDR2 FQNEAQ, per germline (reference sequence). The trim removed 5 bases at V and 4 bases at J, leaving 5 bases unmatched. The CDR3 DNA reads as TGTGCCAGCAGCCTACGGGGACAGTACAATGAGCAGTTCTTC. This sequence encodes CASSLRGQYNEQFF.

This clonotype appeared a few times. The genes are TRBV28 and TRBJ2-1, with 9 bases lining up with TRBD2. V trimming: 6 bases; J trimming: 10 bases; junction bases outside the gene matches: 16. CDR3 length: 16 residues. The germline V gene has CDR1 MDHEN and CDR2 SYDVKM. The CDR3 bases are TGTGCCAGCAGCTTCCGCTTAGCGGGAGAGAGATCGGAGCAGTTCTTC. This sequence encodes CASSFRLAGERSEQFF.

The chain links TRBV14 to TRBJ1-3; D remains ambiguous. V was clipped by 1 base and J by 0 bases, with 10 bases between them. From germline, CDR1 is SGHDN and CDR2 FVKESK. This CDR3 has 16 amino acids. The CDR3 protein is CASSQVAAFSGNTIYF. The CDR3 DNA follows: TGTGCCAGCAGCCAAGTCGCGGCGTTCTCTGGAAACACCATATATTTT.

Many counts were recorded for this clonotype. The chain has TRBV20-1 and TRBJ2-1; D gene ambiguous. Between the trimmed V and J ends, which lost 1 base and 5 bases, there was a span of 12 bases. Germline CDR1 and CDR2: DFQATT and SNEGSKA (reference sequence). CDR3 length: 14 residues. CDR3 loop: CSARGGRRDNEQFF. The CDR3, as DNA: TGCAGTGCTAGAGGTGGAAGAAGAGACAATGAGCAGTTCTTC.

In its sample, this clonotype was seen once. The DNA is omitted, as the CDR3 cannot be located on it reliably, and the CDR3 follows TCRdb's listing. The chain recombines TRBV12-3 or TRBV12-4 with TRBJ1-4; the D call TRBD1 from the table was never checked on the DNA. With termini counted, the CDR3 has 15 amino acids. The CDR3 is CASSPNWGGVKNCFF.

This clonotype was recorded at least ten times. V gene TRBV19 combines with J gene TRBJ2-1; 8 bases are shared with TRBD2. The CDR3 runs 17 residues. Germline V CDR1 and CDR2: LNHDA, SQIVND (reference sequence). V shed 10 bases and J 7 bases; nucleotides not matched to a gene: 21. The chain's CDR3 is CATTRPRAGGIVNEQFF. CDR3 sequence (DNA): TGTGCCACCACTAGACCCCGTGCGGGAGGAATCGTGAATGAGCAGTTCTTC.

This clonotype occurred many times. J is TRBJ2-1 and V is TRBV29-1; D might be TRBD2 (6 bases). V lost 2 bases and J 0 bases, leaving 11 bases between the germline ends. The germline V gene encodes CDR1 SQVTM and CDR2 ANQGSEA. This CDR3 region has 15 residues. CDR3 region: CSVEYGGNSYNEQFF. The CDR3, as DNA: TGCAGCGTTGAATACGGGGGAAACTCCTACAATGAGCAGTTCTTC.

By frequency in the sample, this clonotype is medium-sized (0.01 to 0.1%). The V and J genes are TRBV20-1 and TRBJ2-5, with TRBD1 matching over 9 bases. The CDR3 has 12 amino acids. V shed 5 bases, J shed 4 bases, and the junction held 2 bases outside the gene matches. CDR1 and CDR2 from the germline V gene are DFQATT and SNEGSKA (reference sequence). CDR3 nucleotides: TGCAGTGCTTGGACAGGGGTAGAGACCCAGTACTTC. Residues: CSAWTGVETQYF.

The chain's CDR3 is CATSRVLQGDYGYTF. In DNA form, the CDR3 reads TGTGCCACCAGCAGAGTCCTACAAGGGGACTATGGCTACACCTTC. The chain uses TRBV15 and TRBJ1-2, with a tentative D call TRBD1 (5 bases). CDR3 length: 15 amino acids. The germline CDR1 and CDR2 sequences are LNHNV and YYDKDF (reference sequence). Trimming pared 1 base from V and 3 bases from J, leaving 12 bases between.

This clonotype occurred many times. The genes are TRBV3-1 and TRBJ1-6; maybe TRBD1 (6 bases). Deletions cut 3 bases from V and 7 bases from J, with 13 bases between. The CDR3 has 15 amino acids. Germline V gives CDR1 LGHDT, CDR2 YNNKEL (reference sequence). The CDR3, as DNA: TGTGCCAGCAGCCAGGGGGCGGTAGGGAATTCACCCCTCCACTTT. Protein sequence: CASSQGAVGNSPLHF.

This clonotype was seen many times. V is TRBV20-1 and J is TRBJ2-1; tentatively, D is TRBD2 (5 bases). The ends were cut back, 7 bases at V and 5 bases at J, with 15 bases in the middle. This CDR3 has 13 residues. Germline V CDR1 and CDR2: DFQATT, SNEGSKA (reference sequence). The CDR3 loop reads CSVSITEDNEQFF. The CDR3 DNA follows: TGCAGTGTCTCGATTACGGAGGACAATGAGCAGTTCTTC.

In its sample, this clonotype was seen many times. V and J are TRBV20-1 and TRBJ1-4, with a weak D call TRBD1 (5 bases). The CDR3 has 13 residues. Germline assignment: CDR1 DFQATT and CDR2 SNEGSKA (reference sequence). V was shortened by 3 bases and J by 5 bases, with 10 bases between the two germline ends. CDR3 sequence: CSASPWGNEKLFF. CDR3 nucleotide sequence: TGCAGTGCTAGTCCATGGGGGAATGAAAAACTGTTTTTT.

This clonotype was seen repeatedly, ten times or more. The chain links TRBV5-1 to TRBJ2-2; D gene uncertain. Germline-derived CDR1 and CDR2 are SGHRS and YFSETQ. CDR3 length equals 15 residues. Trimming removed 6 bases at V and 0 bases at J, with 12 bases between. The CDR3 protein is CASKVQSANTGELFF. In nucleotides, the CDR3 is TGCGCCAGCAAGGTTCAGTCCGCGAACACCGGGGAGCTGTTTTTT.

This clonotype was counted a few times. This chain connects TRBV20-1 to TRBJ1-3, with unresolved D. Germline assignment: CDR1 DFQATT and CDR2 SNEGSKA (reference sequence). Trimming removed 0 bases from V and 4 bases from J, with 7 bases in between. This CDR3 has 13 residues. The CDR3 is CSARDEFGNTIYF. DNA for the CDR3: TGCAGTGCTAGAGATGAGTTCGGAAACACCATATATTTT.

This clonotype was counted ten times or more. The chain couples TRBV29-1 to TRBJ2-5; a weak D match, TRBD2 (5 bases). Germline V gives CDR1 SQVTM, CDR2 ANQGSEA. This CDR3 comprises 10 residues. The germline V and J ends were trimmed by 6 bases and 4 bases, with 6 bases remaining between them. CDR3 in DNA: TGCAGCGTCGGAGGAGAGACCCAGTACTTC. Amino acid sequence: CSVGGETQYF. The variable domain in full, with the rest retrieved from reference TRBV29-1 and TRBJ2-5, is SAVISQKPSRDICQRGTSLTIQCQVDSQVTMMFWYRQQPGQSLTLIATANQGSEATYESGFVIDKFPISRPNLTFSTLTVSNMSPEDSSIYLCSVGGETQYFGPGTRLLVL.

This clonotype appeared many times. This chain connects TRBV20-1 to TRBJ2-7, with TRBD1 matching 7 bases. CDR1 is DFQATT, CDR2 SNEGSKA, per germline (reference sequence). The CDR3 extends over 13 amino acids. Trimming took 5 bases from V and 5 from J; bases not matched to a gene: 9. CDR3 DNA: TGCAGTGCTCTGACAGGGTTACAGGACGAGCAGTACTTC. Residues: CSALTGLQDEQYF.

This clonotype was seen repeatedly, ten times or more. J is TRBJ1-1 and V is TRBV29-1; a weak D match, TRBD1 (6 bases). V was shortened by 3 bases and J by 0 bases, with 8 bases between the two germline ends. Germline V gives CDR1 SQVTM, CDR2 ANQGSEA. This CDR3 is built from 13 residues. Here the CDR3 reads CSVDQGLNTEAFF. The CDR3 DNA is TGCAGCGTTGACCAGGGGCTGAACACTGAAGCTTTCTTT.

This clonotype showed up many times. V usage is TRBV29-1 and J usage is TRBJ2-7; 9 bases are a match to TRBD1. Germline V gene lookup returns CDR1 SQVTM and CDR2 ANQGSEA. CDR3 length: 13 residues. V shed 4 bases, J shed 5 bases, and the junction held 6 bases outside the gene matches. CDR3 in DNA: TGCAGCGTTGCATCCGGGACAGGGCACGAGCAGTACTTC. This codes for CSVASGTGHEQYF.

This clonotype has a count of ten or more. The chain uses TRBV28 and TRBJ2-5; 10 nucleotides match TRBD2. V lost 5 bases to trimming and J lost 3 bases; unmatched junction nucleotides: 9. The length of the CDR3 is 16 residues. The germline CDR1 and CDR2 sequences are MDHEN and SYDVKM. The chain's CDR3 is CASSPQAGGPEETQYF. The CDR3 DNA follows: TGTGCCAGCAGTCCGCAAGCGGGAGGGCCAGAAGAGACCCAGTACTTC.

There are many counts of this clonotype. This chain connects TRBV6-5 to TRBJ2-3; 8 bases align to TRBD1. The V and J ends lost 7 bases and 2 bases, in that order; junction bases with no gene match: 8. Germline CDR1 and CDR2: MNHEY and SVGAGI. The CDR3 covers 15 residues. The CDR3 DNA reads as TGTGCCAGCAAACAAAAGGACAGGGCCACAGATACGCAGTATTTT. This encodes CASKQKDRATDTQYF.

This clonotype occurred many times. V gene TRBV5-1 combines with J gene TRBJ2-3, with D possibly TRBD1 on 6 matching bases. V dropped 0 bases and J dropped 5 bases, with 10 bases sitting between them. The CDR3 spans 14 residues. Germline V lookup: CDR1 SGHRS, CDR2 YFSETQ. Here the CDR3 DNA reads TGCGCCAGCAGCTTGGGCGAGGGGGTAGATACGCAGTATTTT. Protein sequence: CASSLGEGVDTQYF.

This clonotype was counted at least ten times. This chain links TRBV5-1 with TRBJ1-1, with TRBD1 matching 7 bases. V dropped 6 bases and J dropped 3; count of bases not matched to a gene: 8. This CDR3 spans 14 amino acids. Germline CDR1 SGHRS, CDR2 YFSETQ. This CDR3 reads CASTLGDRDTEAFF. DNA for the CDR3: TGCGCCAGCACCCTTGGTGACAGGGACACTGAAGCTTTCTTT.

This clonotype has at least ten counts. CDR3 nucleotides: TGTGCCAGCAGCAGAGGCGCGAGCGTCGACGAGCAGTACTTC. It specifies CASSRGASVDEQYF. The gene calls are TRBV5-5 and TRBJ2-7, with D unresolved. V dropped 4 bases and J dropped 5 bases, with 16 bases sitting between them. The CDR3 covers 14 residues. Germline V gene lookup returns CDR1 SGHKS and CDR2 YYEKEE (reference sequence).